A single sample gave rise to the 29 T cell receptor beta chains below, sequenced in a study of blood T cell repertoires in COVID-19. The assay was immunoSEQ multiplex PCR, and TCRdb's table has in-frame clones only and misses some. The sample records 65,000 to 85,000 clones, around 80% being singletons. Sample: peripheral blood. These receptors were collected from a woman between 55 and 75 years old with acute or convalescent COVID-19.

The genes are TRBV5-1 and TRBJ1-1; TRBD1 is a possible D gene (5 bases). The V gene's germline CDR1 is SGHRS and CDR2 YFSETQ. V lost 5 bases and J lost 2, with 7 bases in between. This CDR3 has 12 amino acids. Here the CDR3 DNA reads TGCGCCAGCAGAAGGGGAAACACTGAAGCTTTCTTT. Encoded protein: CASRRGNTEAFF. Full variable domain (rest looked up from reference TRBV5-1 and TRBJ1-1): KAGVTQTPRYLIKTRGQQVTLSCSPISGHRSVSWYQQTPGQGLQFLFEYFSETQRNKGNFPGRFSGRQFSNSRSEMNVSTLELGDSALYLCASRRGNTEAFFGQGTRLTVV.

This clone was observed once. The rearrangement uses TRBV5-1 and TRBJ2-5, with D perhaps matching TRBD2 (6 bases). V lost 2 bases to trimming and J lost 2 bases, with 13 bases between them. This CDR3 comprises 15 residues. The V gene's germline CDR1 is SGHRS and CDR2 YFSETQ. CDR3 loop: CASSLAGTYQETQYF. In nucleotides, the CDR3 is TGCGCCAGCAGCTTAGCAGGGACTTATCAAGAGACCCAGTACTTC.

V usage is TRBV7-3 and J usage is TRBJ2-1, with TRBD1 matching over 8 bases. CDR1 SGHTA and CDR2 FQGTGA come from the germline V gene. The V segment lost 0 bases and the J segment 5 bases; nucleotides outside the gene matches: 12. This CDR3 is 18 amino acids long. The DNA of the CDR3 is TGTGCCAGCAGCTTAACCCCACCGGACAGGGCCCACAACAATGAGCAGTTCTTC. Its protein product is CASSLTPPDRAHNNEQFF.

CDR3 loop: CASLLTGRETQYF. CDR3 coding DNA: TGTGCCAGCTTGTTGACAGGGCGGGAGACCCAGTACTTC. The chain employs TRBV18 and TRBJ2-5; 7 nucleotides align to TRBD1. CDR1 is KGHSH and CDR2 is LQKENI in the germline V gene. The junction had 7 bases not matched to a gene; V was cut back by 7 bases and J by 5 bases. This CDR3 is built from 13 residues.

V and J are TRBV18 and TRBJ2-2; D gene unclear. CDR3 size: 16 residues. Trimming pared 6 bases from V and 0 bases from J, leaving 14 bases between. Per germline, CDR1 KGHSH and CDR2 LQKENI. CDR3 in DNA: TGTGCCAGCTCCGCCGACGCGGCTTCGAACACCGGGGAGCTGTTTTTT. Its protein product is CASSADAASNTGELFF. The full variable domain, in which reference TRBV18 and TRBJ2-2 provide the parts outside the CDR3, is NAGVMQNPRHLVRRRGQEARLRCSPMKGHSHVYWYRQLPEEGLKFMVYLQKENIIDESGMPKERFSAEFPKEGPSILRIQQVVRGDSAAYFCASSADAASNTGELFFGEGSRLTVL.

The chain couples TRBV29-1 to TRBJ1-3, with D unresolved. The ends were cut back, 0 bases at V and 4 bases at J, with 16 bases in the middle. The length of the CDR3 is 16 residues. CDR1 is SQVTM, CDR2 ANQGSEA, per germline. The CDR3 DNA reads TGCAGCGTTGAAGATCTAAAGGGAACGGGGGGAAACACCATATATTTT. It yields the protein CSVEDLKGTGGNTIYF.

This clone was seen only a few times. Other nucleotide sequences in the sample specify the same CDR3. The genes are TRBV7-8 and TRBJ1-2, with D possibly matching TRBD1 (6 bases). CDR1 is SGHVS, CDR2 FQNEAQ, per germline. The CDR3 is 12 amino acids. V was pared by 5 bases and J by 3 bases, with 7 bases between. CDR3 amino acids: CASSPGDYGYTF. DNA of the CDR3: TGTGCCAGCAGCCCAGGGGACTATGGCTACACCTTC.

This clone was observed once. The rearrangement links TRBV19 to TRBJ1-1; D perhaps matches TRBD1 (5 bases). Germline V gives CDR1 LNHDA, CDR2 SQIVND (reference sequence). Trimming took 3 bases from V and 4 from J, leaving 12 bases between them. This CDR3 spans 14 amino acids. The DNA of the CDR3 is TGTGCCAGTAGTATCGGGGGGAGAATCACTGAAGCTTTCTTT. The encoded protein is CASSIGGRITEAFF.

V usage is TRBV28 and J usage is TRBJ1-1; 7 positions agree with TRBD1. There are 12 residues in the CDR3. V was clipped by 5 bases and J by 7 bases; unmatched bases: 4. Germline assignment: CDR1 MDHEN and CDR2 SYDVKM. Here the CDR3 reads CASSPRDSEAFF. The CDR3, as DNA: TGTGCCAGCAGTCCGCGGGACAGTGAAGCTTTCTTT.

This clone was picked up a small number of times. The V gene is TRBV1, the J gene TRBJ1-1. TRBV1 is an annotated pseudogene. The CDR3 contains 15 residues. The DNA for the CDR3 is TGCACCAGCAGCCAAGGCGATCACCTGAACACTGAAGCTTTCTTT. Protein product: CTSSQGDHLNTEAFF.

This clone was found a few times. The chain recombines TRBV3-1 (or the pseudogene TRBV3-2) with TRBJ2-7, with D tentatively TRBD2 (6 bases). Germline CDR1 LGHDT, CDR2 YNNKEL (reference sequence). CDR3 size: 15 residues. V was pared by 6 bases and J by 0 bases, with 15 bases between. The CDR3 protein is CASRNTAGLSYEQYF. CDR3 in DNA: TGTGCCAGCAGAAACACAGCGGGCCTCTCCTACGAGCAGTACTTC.

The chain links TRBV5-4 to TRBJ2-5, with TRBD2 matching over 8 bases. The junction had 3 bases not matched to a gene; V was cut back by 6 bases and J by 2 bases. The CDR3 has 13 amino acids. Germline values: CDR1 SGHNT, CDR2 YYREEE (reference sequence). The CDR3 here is CASTRGGQETQYF. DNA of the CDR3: TGTGCCAGCACCCGGGGGGGACAAGAGACCCAGTACTTC.

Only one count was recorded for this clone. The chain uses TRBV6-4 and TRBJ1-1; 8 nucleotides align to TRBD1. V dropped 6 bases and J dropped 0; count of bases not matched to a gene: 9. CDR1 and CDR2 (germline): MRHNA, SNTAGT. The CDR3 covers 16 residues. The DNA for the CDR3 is TGTGCCAGCAGGATCTCCAGGGGGCCCATGAACACTGAAGCTTTCTTT. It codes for CASRISRGPMNTEAFF.

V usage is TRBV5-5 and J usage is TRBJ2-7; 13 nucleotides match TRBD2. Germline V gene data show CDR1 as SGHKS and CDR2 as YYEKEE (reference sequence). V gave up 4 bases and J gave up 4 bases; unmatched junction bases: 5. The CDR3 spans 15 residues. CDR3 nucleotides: TGTGCCAGCAGCCAAACTAGCGGGGGGGCATACGAGCAGTACTTC. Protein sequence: CASSQTSGGAYEQYF.

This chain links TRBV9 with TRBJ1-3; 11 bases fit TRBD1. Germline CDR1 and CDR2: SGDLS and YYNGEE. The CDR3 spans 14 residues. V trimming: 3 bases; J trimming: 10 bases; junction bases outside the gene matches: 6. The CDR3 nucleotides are TGTGCCAGCAGCGGTCGGACAGGGGGCGCAACCATATATTTT. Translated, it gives CASSGRTGGATIYF.

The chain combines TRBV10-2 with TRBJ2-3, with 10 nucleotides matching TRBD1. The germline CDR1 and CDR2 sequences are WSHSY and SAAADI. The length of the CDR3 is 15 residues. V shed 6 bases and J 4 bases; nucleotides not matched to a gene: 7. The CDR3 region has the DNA TGCGCCAGCAGGGCGACAGGGGGCATCCCAGATACGCAGTATTTT. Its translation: CASRATGGIPDTQYF.

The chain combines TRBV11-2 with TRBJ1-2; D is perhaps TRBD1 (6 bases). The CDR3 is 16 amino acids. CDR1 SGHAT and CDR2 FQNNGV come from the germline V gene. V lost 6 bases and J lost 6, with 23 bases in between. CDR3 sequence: CASRDNRVQSLHGYTF. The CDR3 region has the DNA TGTGCCAGCAGAGATAACAGGGTACAAAGTCTACATGGCTACACCTTC.

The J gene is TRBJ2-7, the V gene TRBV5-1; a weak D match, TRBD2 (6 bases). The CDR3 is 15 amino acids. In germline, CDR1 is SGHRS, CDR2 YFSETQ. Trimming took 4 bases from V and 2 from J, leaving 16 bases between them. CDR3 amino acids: CASSPGPGRTYEQYV. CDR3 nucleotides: TGCGCCAGCAGCCCTGGTCCGGGGAGGACCTACGAGCAGTACGTC.

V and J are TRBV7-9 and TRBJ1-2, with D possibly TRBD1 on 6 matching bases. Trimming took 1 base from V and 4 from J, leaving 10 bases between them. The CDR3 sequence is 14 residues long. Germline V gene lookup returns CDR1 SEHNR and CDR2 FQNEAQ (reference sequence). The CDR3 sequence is CASSLDVGGYGYTF. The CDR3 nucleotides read TGTGCCAGCAGCTTAGATGTAGGGGGCTATGGCTACACCTTC.

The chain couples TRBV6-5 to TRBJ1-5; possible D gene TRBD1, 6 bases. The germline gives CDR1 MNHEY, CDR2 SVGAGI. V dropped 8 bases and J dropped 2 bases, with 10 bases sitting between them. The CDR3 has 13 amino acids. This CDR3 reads CASGGAGNQPQHF. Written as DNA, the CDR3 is TGTGCCAGCGGGGGCGCGGGCAATCAGCCCCAGCATTTT.

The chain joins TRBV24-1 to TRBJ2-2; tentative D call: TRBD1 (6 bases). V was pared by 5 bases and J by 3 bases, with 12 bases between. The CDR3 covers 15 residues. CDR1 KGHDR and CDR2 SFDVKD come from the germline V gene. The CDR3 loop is CATSANRAYTGELFF. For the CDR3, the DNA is TGTGCCACCAGTGCTAACAGGGCCTACACCGGGGAGCTGTTTTTT.

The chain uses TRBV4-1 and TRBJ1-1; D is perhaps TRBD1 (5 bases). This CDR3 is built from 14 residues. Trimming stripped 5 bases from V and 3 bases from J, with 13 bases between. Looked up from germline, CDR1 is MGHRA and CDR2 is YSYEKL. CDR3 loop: CASSLGAGDTEAFF. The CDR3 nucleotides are TGCGCCAGCAGCTTGGGAGCGGGGGACACTGAAGCTTTCTTT.

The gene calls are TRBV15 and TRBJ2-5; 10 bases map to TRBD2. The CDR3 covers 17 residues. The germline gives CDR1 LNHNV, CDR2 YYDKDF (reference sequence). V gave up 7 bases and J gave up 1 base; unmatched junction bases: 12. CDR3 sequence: CATNYGPERGGQETQYF. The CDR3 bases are TGTGCCACCAACTACGGCCCGGAGCGGGGGGGCCAAGAGACCCAGTACTTC.

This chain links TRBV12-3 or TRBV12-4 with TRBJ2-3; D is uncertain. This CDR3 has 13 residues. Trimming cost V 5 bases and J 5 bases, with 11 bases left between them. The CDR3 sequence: CASSARIQDTQYF. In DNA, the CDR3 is TGTGCCAGCAGTGCGAGGATCCAAGATACGCAGTATTTT.

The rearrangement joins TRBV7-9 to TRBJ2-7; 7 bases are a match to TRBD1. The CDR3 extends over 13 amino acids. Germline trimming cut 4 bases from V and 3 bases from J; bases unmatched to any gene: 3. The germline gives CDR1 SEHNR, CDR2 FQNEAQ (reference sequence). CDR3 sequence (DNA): TGTGCCAGCAGCTCATCAGGGGGCTACGAGCAGTACGTC. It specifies CASSSSGGYEQYV.

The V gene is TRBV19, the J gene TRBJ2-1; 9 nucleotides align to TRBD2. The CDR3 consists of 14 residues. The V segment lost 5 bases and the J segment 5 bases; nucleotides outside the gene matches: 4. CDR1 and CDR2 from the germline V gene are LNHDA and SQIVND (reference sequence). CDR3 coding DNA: TGTGCCAGTAGTGTCGGACTAGCGAACAATGAGCAGTTCTTC. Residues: CASSVGLANNEQFF.

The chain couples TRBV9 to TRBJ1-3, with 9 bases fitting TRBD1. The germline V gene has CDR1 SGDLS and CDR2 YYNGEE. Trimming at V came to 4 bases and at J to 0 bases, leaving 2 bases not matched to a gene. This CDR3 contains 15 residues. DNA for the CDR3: TGTGCCAGCAGCCCGACAGGGGGCTCTGGAAACACCATATATTTT. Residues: CASSPTGGSGNTIYF. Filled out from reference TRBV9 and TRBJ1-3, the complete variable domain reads DSGVTQTPKHLITATGQRVTLRCSPRSGDLSVYWYQQSLDQGLQFLIQYYNGEERAKGNILERFSAQQFPDLHSELNLSSLELGDSALYFCASSPTGGSGNTIYFGEGSWLTVV.

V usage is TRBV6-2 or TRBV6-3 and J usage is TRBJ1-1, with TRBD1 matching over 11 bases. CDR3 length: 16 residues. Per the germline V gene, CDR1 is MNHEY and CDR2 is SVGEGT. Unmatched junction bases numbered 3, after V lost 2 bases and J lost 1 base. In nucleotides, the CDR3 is TGTGCCAGCAGTTACACGGACAGGGGGCCGAACACTGAAGCTTTCTTT. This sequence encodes CASSYTDRGPNTEAFF.

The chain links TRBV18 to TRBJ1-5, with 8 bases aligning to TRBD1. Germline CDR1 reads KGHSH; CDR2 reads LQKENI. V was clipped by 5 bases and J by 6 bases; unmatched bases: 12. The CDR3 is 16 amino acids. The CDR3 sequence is CASSEGRTGGGQPQHF. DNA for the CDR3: TGTGCCAGCTCAGAGGGTCGAACAGGGGGTGGTCAGCCCCAGCATTTT.